This T cell receptor (beta chain) was retrieved from a study of CD8+CD57+ T cells in acquired aplastic anemia (dated by TCRdb to the late 2010s). Context from the whole study: DNA extracted from sorted CD4+ and CD8+ cells had a mean of about 3.2 ug, with a range of roughly 0.2 to 30 ug. For healthy donor samples, the average read count was around 9.8 million for CD4+ cells and roughly 12 million for CD8+ cells. Findings and caveats that apply to the study as a whole: CD8+ Simpson's diversity did not differ significantly between patients and healthy controls (P=0.060). Roughly 30 CD8+ CDR3 sequences were shared between patients and controls but appeared highly expressed in patients and within their immunodominant clones.

Via the germline V gene (reference sequence), CDR1 is DFQATT and CDR2 SNEGSKA. The junction shows trimming of 6 bases on V and 7 bases on J, plus 19 bases between the germline ends. The cysteine opens and the phenylalanine closes a CDR3 of 14 amino acids. CDR3 DNA only is kept here, 42 bases in frame from base 1. In regard to this clonotype: The clone's antigen remains unknown. Base qualities are missing; no much larger clone stands one base away.

In this study, sorted CD4+ and CD8+ T cells from the blood of healthy subjects and of severe aplastic anemia patients had their TCR repertoires deep-sequenced. Ficoll-Paque density gradient centrifugation was used to isolate peripheral blood mononuclear cells. Before DNA extraction, CD4+ and CD8+ T cells were sorted with FACS or magnetic beads. Genomic DNA served as template for TCR beta VDJ combination and CDR3 sequence profiling. An Illumina HiSeq 2000 was the platform used for TCR repertoire sequencing. In the source study's methods: TRBV/TRBJ rearrangement plots, CDR3 size and DJ length profiles, and Simpson's diversity index were used to assess repertoires. The immunodominant clone was defined as the most abundant DNA sequence in deep sequencing data. CDR3 amino acid sequences were screened for sharing across subjects and compared with published repertoires and the VDJdb database. The public sequencing data were trimmed at Q25 with fastp and processed into clonotypes with MiXCR by TCRdb, which kept only in-frame beta chains. Duplicate CDR3 protein sequences are folded into a single record with the most common DNA and genes. TCRdb's processing, not the study's, gives the V and J calls here. This sample holds 200,000 to 250,000 distinct CDR3 sequences; around 63% were observed only once. Approximately 30% of the sample goes to the ten largest clones.

The TCR originated in a human donor in good health. The sample comprised sorted CD4+, CD8+, or CD8+CD57+ T cells (not recorded which) from PBMCs. Rearrangement joined TRBV20-1 to TRBJ2-1, with a weak D call of TRBD2 (6 bases match). The bases read TGCAGTGCAACCGGAGGGATCCATGGGAATGAGCAGTTCTTC. It translates to CSATGGIHGNEQFF.